This T cell receptor (beta chain) originates from a study of blood T cell repertoires in COVID-19. Study as a whole: Sources were T cells, B-cell-depleted T cells, or PBMCs; the material itself was cDNA or gDNA.

The protocol was immunoSEQ multiplex PCR, while the TCRdb copy is restricted to in-frame clones and leaves out a portion. The table records about 140,000 clones, approximately 84% of them present only once. V lost 8 bases to trimming and J lost 8 bases, with 16 bases between them. The CDR3 loop spans 14 amino acids. Germline CDR1 and CDR2: MNHEY and SMNVEV (reference sequence). The age range of participants was about 18 to 95 years, with residence in about two dozen US areas. Sample: PBMCs or T cells enriched from blood (not recorded which). The TCR originated in a man between 40 and 49 years old with acute COVID-19. This chain connects TRBV27 to TRBJ1-6; D ambiguous. The CDR3 region has the DNA TGTGCCAGCGGAATCTCCGAGGGAGATTCACCCCTCCACTTT. Protein product: CASGISEGDSPLHF.